The 25 T cell receptor beta chains below come from one sample, sequenced in a study of shared clonotypes between healthy human individuals. Here immunoSEQ multiplex PCR was the method, and the copy in TCRdb shows in-frame clones only, minus some. Of 2 million to 2.5 million clones listed, approximately 95% are singletons. The specimen was naive CD4+ T cells sorted from blood. Sample subset: CD45RA+ positively selected. These TCRs come from a man aged 18 to 30 in good health.

The V and J genes are TRBV18 and TRBJ1-6; 11 bases line up with TRBD1. The J segment lost 0 bases and the V segment lost 2 bases, leaving 3 bases of the junction unmatched. Germline CDR1 KGHSH, CDR2 LQKENI. CDR3 length equals 18 residues. CDR3 in amino acids: CASSPGGTGGSYNSPLHF. CDR3 nucleotides: TGTGCCAGCTCACCAGGCGGGACAGGGGGCTCCTATAATTCACCCCTCCACTTT.

This clone was recorded once. The rearrangement joins TRBV5-4 to TRBJ2-1; possibly TRBD1 or TRBD2 for D (5 bases each). The CDR3 runs 14 residues. The germline gives CDR1 SGHNT, CDR2 YYREEE (reference sequence). Trimming removed 8 bases from V and 3 bases from J, with 15 bases in between. Here the CDR3 DNA reads TGTGCCAGTCGGCCGGGACCCGACTACAATGAGCAGTTCTTC. Its protein is CASRPGPDYNEQFF.

The V gene is TRBV30, the J gene TRBJ2-7; 7 nucleotides line up with TRBD1. Germline V gene lookup returns CDR1 GTSNPN and CDR2 SVGIG (reference sequence). This CDR3 spans 13 amino acids. J was trimmed by 3 bases and V by 1 base; bases with no gene match: 3. CDR3 in amino acids: CAWSGYRGYEQYF. The DNA for the CDR3 is TGTGCCTGGAGTGGTTACAGGGGCTACGAGCAGTACTTC. Filled out from reference TRBV30 and TRBJ2-7, the complete variable domain reads SQTIHQWPATLVQPVGSPLSLECTVEGTSNPNLYWYRQAAGRGLQLLFYSVGIGQISSEVPQNLSASRPQDRQFILSSKKLLLSDSGFYLCAWSGYRGYEQYFGPGTRLTVT.

V gene TRBV10-1 combines with J gene TRBJ2-2; D remains ambiguous. Germline V lookup: CDR1 WNHNN, CDR2 SYGVQD (reference sequence). The CDR3 extends over 13 amino acids. The V end lost 6 bases, the J end lost 1 base, and 6 bases lay between the germline ends. DNA for the CDR3: TGCGCCAGCAGCCACAGGAACACCGGGGAGCTGTTTTTT. Translation: CASSHRNTGELFF.

The CDR3 DNA sequence: TGTGCCAGCACTAGCGGTGGAGATACGCAGTATTTT. Residues: CASTSGGDTQYF. The chain combines TRBV27 with TRBJ2-3; 7 nucleotides agree with TRBD2. With 7 bases clipped from V and 5 bases from J, the junction kept 3 bases outside the gene matches. CDR3 length: 12 amino acids. Germline V gene data show CDR1 as MNHEY and CDR2 as SMNVEV (reference sequence).

A remark on this clone: One end of the junction varies from germline; a read error may be responsible. V gene TRBV7-2 combines with J gene TRBJ2-4; either TRBD1 or TRBD2 may supply D (5 bases each). The CDR3 covers 12 residues. The germline V gene has CDR1 SGHTA and CDR2 FQGNSA. The DNA of the CDR3 is TGTGCCAGCAGCTTGGGCTCCGGGACCCCCAACTTC. This sequence encodes CASSLGSGTPNF.

This chain joins TRBV2 and TRBJ1-1; D perhaps matches TRBD1 (6 bases). The germline V gene encodes CDR1 SNHLY and CDR2 FYNNEI. Trimming shortened V by 6 bases and J by 1 base, and 9 bases separated the two germline ends. The CDR3 is made up of 13 amino acids. The CDR3 coding sequence is TGTGCCAGCAGAGGACAGAAGAACACTGAAGCTTTCTTT. Translation: CASRGQKNTEAFF.

V is TRBV15 and J is TRBJ2-7, with D tentatively TRBD1 (6 bases). Per germline, CDR1 LNHNV and CDR2 YYDKDF (reference sequence). CDR3 length: 15 residues. Between the trimmed V and J ends, which lost 0 bases and 5 bases, there was a span of 14 bases. CDR3 sequence (DNA): TGTGCCACCAGCAGAGAGGCTACAGGGATCCACGAGCAGTACTTC. Translating gives CATSREATGIHEQYF.

This rearrangement joins TRBV28 to TRBJ1-6, with D tentatively TRBD1 (5 bases). The germline CDR1 and CDR2 sequences are MDHEN and SYDVKM. The V end lost 5 bases, the J end lost 7 bases, and 12 bases lay between the germline ends. This CDR3 has 14 amino acids. The CDR3 is CASSPGPMNSPLHF. The CDR3, as DNA: TGTGCCAGCAGTCCGGGACCGATGAATTCACCCCTCCACTTT. Full variable domain (rest looked up from reference TRBV28 and TRBJ1-6): DVKVTQSSRYLVKRTGEKVFLECVQDMDHENMFWYRQDPGLGLRLIYFSYDVKMKEKGDIPEGYSVSREKKERFSLILESASTNQTSMYLCASSPGPMNSPLHFGNGTRLTVT.

The chain links TRBV27 to TRBJ1-5; no reliable D call. V was trimmed by 0 bases and J by 8 bases, leaving 8 bases between them. This CDR3 has 13 residues. Germline V gives CDR1 MNHEY, CDR2 SMNVEV (reference sequence). The chain's CDR3 is CASSLSQFEPQHF. The CDR3 DNA reads TGTGCCAGCAGTTTATCTCAATTTGAGCCCCAGCATTTT.

The chain couples TRBV7-9 to TRBJ1-2; D is undetermined. V lost 5 bases, J lost 3 bases, and 16 bases lay in between. Germline lookup yields CDR1 SEHNR and CDR2 FQNEAQ (reference sequence). The CDR3 spans 15 residues. CDR3 nucleotides: TGTGCCAGCAGCCCGAGGACCGGTCGAGACTATGGCTACACCTTC. Translating gives CASSPRTGRDYGYTF.

The chain links TRBV18 to TRBJ1-1; the match to TRBD1 covers 7 bases. Germline V gives CDR1 KGHSH, CDR2 LQKENI. CDR3 size: 13 residues. Germline trimming cut 1 base from V and 7 bases from J; bases unmatched to any gene: 3. This CDR3 is CASSPQGAVEAFF. The DNA of the CDR3 is TGTGCCAGCTCACCACAGGGGGCGGTTGAAGCTTTCTTT.

The chain is built from TRBV4-1 and TRBJ2-1, with 7 bases lining up with TRBD1. Germline loops: CDR1 MGHRA, CDR2 YSYEKL. This CDR3 spans 14 amino acids. V trimming: 2 bases; J trimming: 5 bases; junction bases outside the gene matches: 3. CDR3 sequence: CASSQIDRDNEQFF. CDR3 nucleotides: TGCGCCAGCAGCCAAATTGACAGGGACAATGAGCAGTTCTTC.

J is TRBJ1-5 and V is TRBV7-2; 7 positions match TRBD1. J lost 5 bases, V lost 0 bases, and 4 bases had no gene match. CDR1 is SGHTA, CDR2 FQGNSA, per germline. The CDR3 is 15 amino acids. CDR3 nucleotides: TGTGCCAGCAGCTTAGCTACAGGGGCGCATCAGCCCCAGCATTTT. It codes for CASSLATGAHQPQHF.

In its sample, this clone was seen once. The CDR3 loop is CSADRGETQYF. The CDR3 DNA reads TGCAGCGCTGACCGGGGAGAGACCCAGTACTTC. The V gene is TRBV29-1, the J gene TRBJ2-5; possible D gene TRBD2, 5 bases. Per germline, CDR1 SQVTM and CDR2 ANQGSEA. The CDR3 consists of 11 residues. Trimming stripped 7 bases from V and 4 bases from J, with 10 bases between.

This chain links TRBV11-2 with TRBJ2-7, with D uncertain. CDR3 size: 14 residues. V lost 2 bases and J lost 0, with 8 bases in between. Germline V gene lookup returns CDR1 SGHAT and CDR2 FQNNGV. CDR3 sequence (DNA): TGTGCCAGCAGCTTAAACCGATACTCCTACGAGCAGTACTTC. As protein: CASSLNRYSYEQYF.

This rearrangement joins TRBV11-2 to TRBJ2-5; D is possibly TRBD2 (6 bases). The germline CDR1 and CDR2 sequences are SGHAT and FQNNGV. CDR3 length: 17 residues. Between the trimmed V and J ends, which lost 4 bases and 5 bases, there was a span of 23 bases. The DNA for the CDR3 is TGTGCCAGCAGCTCGAATTTGGGAGGAACGGCGGGCGAGACCCAGTACTTC. This translates into CASSSNLGGTAGETQYF.

V usage is TRBV2 and J usage is TRBJ1-4; 9 bases agree with TRBD1. Germline assignment: CDR1 SNHLY and CDR2 FYNNEI. There are 17 residues in the CDR3. The V gene end was trimmed by 6 bases and the J gene end by 7 bases; junction bases not matched to a gene: 15. CDR3 residues: CASRKGQGVDNSEKLFF. The CDR3 coding sequence is TGTGCCAGCAGGAAGGGACAGGGAGTCGACAATAGTGAAAAACTGTTTTTT. Supplemented by reference TRBV2 and TRBJ1-4, the full variable domain reads EPEVTQTPSHQVTQMGQEVILRCVPISNHLYFYWYRQILGQKVEFLVSFYNNEISEKSEIFDDQFSVERPDGSNFTLKIRSTKLEDSAMYFCASRKGQGVDNSEKLFFGSGTQLSVL.

This chain connects TRBV6-1 to TRBJ1-3; no clear D. From germline, CDR1 is MNHNS and CDR2 SASEGT. The CDR3 totals 12 residues. Trimming left V 4 bases short and J 4 bases short, with 5 bases between. The CDR3 DNA sequence: TGTGCCAGCAGTGGGGCCGGAAACACCATATATTTT. Protein product: CASSGAGNTIYF.

V is TRBV28 and J is TRBJ2-7; 9 nucleotides match TRBD1. Looked up from germline, CDR1 is MDHEN and CDR2 is SYDVKM. Losses at the gene ends were 7 bases for V and 2 bases for J; bases not matched to a gene: 21. This CDR3 region has 19 residues. Here the CDR3 DNA reads TGTGCCAGCAATCCTTCTCGCCTTGGACAGGGGCGTGCCACCTACGAGCAGTACTTC. It is translated as CASNPSRLGQGRATYEQYF.

Comments on this clone: Other DNA sequences in this sample translate to the same CDR3. The CDR3 region is CASSPGLQYEQYF. The CDR3 DNA is TGTGCCAGCTCACCGGGACTACAGTACGAGCAGTACTTC. The chain joins TRBV18 to TRBJ2-7, with 7 bases fitting TRBD2. The CDR3 has 13 residues. V dropped 3 bases and J dropped 4; count of bases not matched to a gene: 3. Germline assignment: CDR1 KGHSH and CDR2 LQKENI.

Regarding this clone: The junction differs from germline at one of its ends, possibly a read error. The V and J genes are TRBV7-7 and TRBJ2-3; D tentatively reads TRBD1 or TRBD2 (5 bases each). The CDR3 is 15 amino acids. Germline loops: CDR1 SSHAT, CDR2 FNYEAQ (reference sequence). The DNA of the CDR3 is TGTGCTAGCAGCCCATTGGGACCTAGCACAGATACGCAGTATTTT. Translation gives CASSPLGPSTDTQYF.

Only a few counts were recorded for this clone. V is TRBV7-2 and J is TRBJ1-6, with TRBD1 matching over 8 bases. Losses at the gene ends were 3 bases for V and 13 bases for J; bases not matched to a gene: 5. The CDR3 extends over 13 amino acids. The germline V gene encodes CDR1 SGHTA and CDR2 FQGNSA. The CDR3 region has the DNA TGTGCCAGCAGCTTGGACAGGGACCTGCCCCTCCACTTT. Translation: CASSLDRDLPLHF.

The chain links TRBV10-2 to TRBJ1-1; 8 bases line up with TRBD1. From germline, CDR1 is WSHSY and CDR2 SAAADI. The CDR3 is made up of 15 amino acids. Trimming took 5 bases from V and 7 from J; bases not matched to a gene: 12. The CDR3 loop is CASSNGDRPSIEAFF. In nucleotides, the CDR3 is TGCGCCAGCAGTAATGGGGACAGGCCGTCGATTGAAGCTTTCTTT.

The V and J genes are TRBV18 and TRBJ1-6; the D gene is possibly TRBD1 (6 bases). The CDR3 has 13 residues. V lost 3 bases and J lost 14, with 14 bases in between. The germline gives CDR1 KGHSH, CDR2 LQKENI. CDR3 sequence: CASSPEGGLALHF. Written as DNA, the CDR3 is TGTGCCAGCTCACCGGAGGGGGGCCTGGCCCTCCACTTT.